One sample yielded the 4 T cell receptor beta chains listed below, sequenced in a study of CD8 T cells in ankylosing spondylitis. Points from the study as a whole: A TCR beta motif of eight highly homologous variants appeared characteristic of ankylosing spondylitis blood.

Which antigens these TCRs recognize remains unknown. TCRdb fed the 5' RACE reads into MiXCR, producing one record per CDR3 protein. The table lists around 770,000 distinct CDR3 sequences, roughly 10% of them singletons, with approximately 0.51% in the top ten. The sequenced sample was blood, either unsorted or a sorted T cell fraction (not recorded which). The receptors come from a male donor with ankylosing spondylitis.

This clonotype was counted between two and nine times. V gene TRBV6-1 combines with J gene TRBJ1-5; D not certain. The CDR3 has 16 residues. Germline V CDR1 and CDR2: MNHNS, SASEGT. V lost 0 bases to trimming and J lost 5 bases, with 14 bases between them. This CDR3 is CASSEAWLLKDQPQHF. The CDR3 DNA is TGTGCCAGCAGTGAAGCGTGGCTCCTTAAGGATCAGCCCCAGCATTTT.

This clonotype was recorded a few times. The chain employs TRBV12-3 or TRBV12-4 and TRBJ2-5; 8 bases map to TRBD2. J gave up 5 bases and V 4 bases, and 9 bases lay outside the gene matches. This CDR3 has 15 amino acids. The CDR3 coding sequence is TGTGCCAGCAGTTCCCGCGGGGGGCGGGCGGAGACCCAGTACTTC. Its translation: CASSSRGGRAETQYF.

This clonotype was seen ten or more times. The chain employs TRBV24-1 and TRBJ1-1, with D hard to call. The V gene lost 3 bases and the J gene lost 1 base, with 14 bases spanning the gap. Germline V lookup: CDR1 KGHDR, CDR2 SFDVKD. This CDR3 contains 16 residues. The CDR3 nucleotides read TGTGCCACCAGTGATCCCAAAGGTGGGCAGAACACTGAAGCTTTCTTT. Its translation: CATSDPKGGQNTEAFF.

The chain is built from TRBV5-5 and TRBJ2-6; tentatively, D is TRBD1 (5 bases). This CDR3 is 16 amino acids long. The germline CDR1 and CDR2 sequences are SGHKS and YYEKEE (reference sequence). V gave up 2 bases and J gave up 0 bases, with 9 bases separating them. CDR3 in DNA: TGTGCCAGCAGCTTTCGACAGTACTCTGGGGCCAACGTCCTGACTTTC. As protein: CASSFRQYSGANVLTF.